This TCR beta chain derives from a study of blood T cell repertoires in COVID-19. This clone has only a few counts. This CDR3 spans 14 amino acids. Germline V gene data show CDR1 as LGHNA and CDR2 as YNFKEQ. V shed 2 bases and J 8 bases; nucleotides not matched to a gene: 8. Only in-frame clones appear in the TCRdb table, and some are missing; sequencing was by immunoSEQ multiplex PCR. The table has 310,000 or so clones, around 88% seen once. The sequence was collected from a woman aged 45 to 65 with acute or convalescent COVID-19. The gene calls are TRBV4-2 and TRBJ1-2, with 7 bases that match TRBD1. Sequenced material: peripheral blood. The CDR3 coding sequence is TGTGCCAGCAGCCAATGGGAAGGGGGCGAAGGCTACACCTTC. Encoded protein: CASSQWEGGEGYTF.